Listed below are T cell receptor beta chains from one sample, sequenced in a study of cytomegalovirus exposure and HLA in healthy donors. Profiling relied on immunoSEQ multiplex PCR, and the TCRdb table lists in-frame clones only, not all of them. The table has more than 150,000 clones, roughly 82% seen once. Sequencing was carried out using PBMCs. These receptors all stem from a man between 35 and 55 years old in good health and CMV-seronegative. Both conserved end residues are part of each CDR3. Fields, in order: D gene, clone size, J gene, V gene, CDR3 protein, CDR3 DNA. The D gene is left open where the match is weak. Clone size is given for some rows only: seen once, a few or many times, or a class if the clone is expanded.

D: .
size: .
J: TRBJ2-2
V: TRBV27
CDR3: CASSLRGAAPELFF
DNA: TGTGCCAGCAGTTTACGGGGGGCCGCCCCGGAGCTGTTTTTT

D: TRBD2
size: .
J: TRBJ2-1
V: TRBV4-1
CDR3: CASSQSWTLAAYNEQFF
DNA: TGCGCCAGCAGCCAATCTTGGACGCTAGCGGCGTACAATGAGCAGTTCTTC

D: TRBD2
size: few
J: TRBJ2-2
V: TRBV7-3
CDR3: CASSFLAGGRAGELFF
DNA: TGTGCCAGCAGCTTTCTAGCGGGGGGAAGAGCCGGGGAGCTGTTTTTT

D: .
size: .
J: TRBJ1-5
V: TRBV6-5
CDR3: CASSSSRGKGNQPQHF
DNA: TGTGCCAGCAGTTCCAGCAGGGGAAAGGGCAATCAGCCCCAGCATTTT

D: .
size: .
J: TRBJ1-2
V: TRBV6-1
CDR3: CASETYMGSGGYTF
DNA: TGTGCCAGCGAGACCTATATGGGATCGGGAGGCTACACCTTC

D: TRBD2
size: .
J: TRBJ2-1
V: TRBV9
CDR3: CASSVVGRAGGSNEQFF
DNA: TGTGCCAGCAGCGTAGTGGGGAGGGCGGGGGGAAGCAATGAGCAGTTCTTC

D: TRBD1
size: .
J: TRBJ2-1
V: TRBV7-8
CDR3: CASSILTGGGYNEQFF
DNA: TGTGCCAGCAGCATCCTTACAGGGGGCGGATACAATGAGCAGTTCTTC

D: TRBD2
size: .
J: TRBJ2-7
V: TRBV5-1
CDR3: CASSLGGGPYEQYF
DNA: TGCGCCAGCAGTTTGGGCGGGGGGCCCTACGAGCAGTACTTC

D: TRBD2
size: .
J: TRBJ2-1
V: TRBV2
CDR3: CAIGTSGSDIEQFF
DNA: TGTGCCATCGGGACTAGCGGGAGTGACATTGAGCAGTTCTTC

D: TRBD2
size: .
J: TRBJ2-7
V: TRBV19
CDR3: CASSSGPSGSYEQYF
DNA: TGTGCCAGTAGTAGCGGGCCTAGCGGCTCCTACGAGCAGTACTTC

D: TRBD2
size: .
J: TRBJ2-5
V: TRBV7-2
CDR3: CASSAPGLAGGQTQETQYF
DNA: TGTGCCAGCAGTGCGCCGGGACTAGCGGGGGGCCAAACCCAAGAGACCCAGTACTTC

D: .
size: .
J: TRBJ2-7
V: TRBV4-3
CDR3: CASSQEWVQGGEQYF
DNA: TGCGCCAGCAGCCAGGAGTGGGTACAGGGCGGGGAGCAGTACTTC

D: TRBD2
size: .
J: TRBJ2-7
V: TRBV28
CDR3: CASRTSGGSYEQYF
DNA: TGTGCCAGCAGAACTAGCGGGGGTTCCTACGAGCAGTACTTC

D: TRBD1
size: few
J: TRBJ2-2
V: TRBV5-4
CDR3: CASSPPGQGNTGELFF
DNA: TGTGCCAGCAGCCCGCCGGGACAGGGAAATACCGGGGAGCTGTTTTTT

D: .
size: .
J: TRBJ2-2
V: TRBV7-2
CDR3: CASSLGQATGELFF
DNA: TGTGCCAGCAGCTTAGGACAGGCCACCGGGGAGCTGTTTTTT

D: .
size: .
J: TRBJ2-5
V: TRBV19
CDR3: CASQNRLETQYF
DNA: TGTGCCAGTCAGAACAGGCTAGAGACCCAGTACTTC

D: TRBD1
size: .
J: TRBJ1-4
V: TRBV19
CDR3: CASSTDRGRFEKLFF
DNA: TGTGCCAGTAGTACGGACAGGGGGCGGTTTGAAAAACTGTTTTTT

D: TRBD2
size: .
J: TRBJ2-7
V: TRBV5-1
CDR3: CASSYTSGSTYEQYF
DNA: TGCGCCAGCAGCTACACTAGCGGGAGTACGTACGAGCAGTACTTC

D: .
size: .
J: TRBJ2-3
V: TRBV7-2
CDR3: CASSFGGTTDTQYF
DNA: TGTGCCAGCAGCTTTGGGGGGACCACAGATACGCAGTATTTT

D: TRBD1
size: few
J: TRBJ1-2
V: TRBV2
CDR3: CASSGDRGYYGYTF
DNA: TGTGCCAGCAGTGGGGACAGGGGGTACTATGGCTACACCTTC

D: .
size: .
J: TRBJ2-5
V: TRBV7-8
CDR3: CASSSLDRETQYF
DNA: TGTGCCAGCAGCTCCCTAGATCGAGAGACCCAGTACTTC

D: TRBD2
size: .
J: TRBJ2-3
V: TRBV5-4
CDR3: CASSLGLAVSTDTQYF
DNA: TGTGCCAGCAGCCTAGGGCTAGCGGTCAGCACAGATACGCAGTATTTT

D: .
size: .
J: TRBJ1-1
V: TRBV7-6
CDR3: CASSLTQGSTEAFF
DNA: TGTGCCAGCAGCCTAACCCAGGGTTCGACTGAAGCTTTCTTT

D: TRBD2
size: .
J: TRBJ2-1
V: TRBV5-1
CDR3: CASSRGGGRAYNEQFF
DNA: TGCGCCAGCAGCCGAGGGGGCGGGAGGGCCTACAATGAGCAGTTCTTC

D: .
size: .
J: TRBJ1-3
V: TRBV7-8
CDR3: CASSLGYSGNTIYF
DNA: TGTGCCAGCAGCTTAGGTTACTCTGGAAACACCATATATTTT

D: .
size: .
J: TRBJ2-7
V: TRBV18
CDR3: CASSLVSNVYEQYF
DNA: TGTGCCAGCTCACTAGTCTCAAATGTCTACGAGCAGTACTTC

D: TRBD2
size: once
J: TRBJ2-1
V: TRBV9
CDR3: CASSPSSGGVHEQFF
DNA: TGTGCCAGCAGCCCCTCTAGCGGGGGGGTCCATGAGCAGTTCTTC

D: .
size: .
J: TRBJ1-4
V: TRBV9
CDR3: CASSVAGGREKLFF
DNA: TGTGCCAGCAGCGTCGCGGGGGGCCGGGAAAAACTGTTTTTT

D: TRBD1
size: once
J: TRBJ2-1
V: TRBV28
CDR3: CASSPADRGNEQFF
DNA: TGTGCCAGCAGCCCCGCGGACAGGGGCAATGAGCAGTTCTTC

D: .
size: few
J: TRBJ2-7
V: TRBV28
CDR3: CASSLLSSGTPYEQYF
DNA: TGTGCCAGCAGTTTATTGAGTTCGGGGACACCTTACGAGCAGTACTTC

D: TRBD2
size: .
J: TRBJ2-3
V: TRBV9
CDR3: CASSVSASGRANTQYF
DNA: TGTGCCAGCAGCGTTTCCGCCAGCGGGAGGGCCAATACGCAGTATTTT

D: .
size: once
J: TRBJ2-7
V: TRBV9
CDR3: CASSVVVGSEQYF
DNA: TGTGCCAGCAGCGTAGTAGTCGGGAGCGAGCAGTACTTC

D: TRBD2
size: .
J: TRBJ2-7
V: TRBV4-2
CDR3: CASSHSGTSGSYEQYF
DNA: TGTGCCAGCAGCCACTCCGGGACTAGCGGGTCCTACGAGCAGTACTTC

D: .
size: .
J: TRBJ2-7
V: TRBV10-3
CDR3: CAISLTENEQYF
DNA: TGTGCCATCAGTTTGACAGAGAACGAGCAGTACTTC

D: .
size: .
J: TRBJ1-4
V: TRBV28
CDR3: CASSLGGQANEKLFF
DNA: TGTGCCAGCAGTTTGGGTGGTCAGGCCAATGAAAAACTGTTTTTT

D: TRBD1
size: .
J: TRBJ1-2
V: TRBV9
CDR3: CASSATGGGVGYTF
DNA: TGTGCCAGCAGCGCCACAGGGGGCGGGGTTGGCTACACCTTC

D: .
size: .
J: TRBJ1-1
V: TRBV5-1
CDR3: CASSLAGTLLNTEAFF
DNA: TGCGCCAGCAGCTTGGCCGGGACACTATTGAACACTGAAGCTTTCTTT

D: TRBD1
size: .
J: TRBJ2-7
V: TRBV6-5
CDR3: CASSFSGTGAQQYF
DNA: TGTGCCAGCAGTTTTTCCGGGACAGGGGCCCAGCAGTACTTC

D: .
size: .
J: TRBJ2-3
V: TRBV10-3
CDR3: CAIGSGDTRYF
DNA: TGTGCCATCGGTAGTGGAGATACGCGGTATTTT

D: .
size: .
J: TRBJ1-1
V: TRBV7-9
CDR3: CASSPGLGTEAFF
DNA: TGTGCCAGCAGCCCAGGGTTGGGGACTGAAGCTTTCTTT

D: .
size: .
J: TRBJ2-7
V: TRBV7-9
CDR3: CASRPIDNFSYEQYF
DNA: TGTGCCAGCAGACCAATTGACAACTTCTCCTACGAGCAGTACTTC

D: .
size: .
J: TRBJ2-7
V: TRBV7-2
CDR3: CASSRGAYEQYF
DNA: TGTGCCAGCAGCCGAGGAGCCTACGAGCAGTACTTC

D: .
size: .
J: TRBJ1-4
V: TRBV7-2
CDR3: CASSLGGGGGLFF
DNA: TGTGCCAGCAGCTTAGGAGGGGGAGGGGGACTGTTTTTT

D: TRBD2
size: few
J: TRBJ2-1
V: TRBV7-9
CDR3: CASSPRTSGTNEQFF
DNA: TGTGCCAGCAGCCCGCGGACTAGCGGGACTAATGAGCAGTTCTTC

D: TRBD2
size: .
J: TRBJ2-5
V: TRBV6-1
CDR3: CASSESSGGALGRETQYF
DNA: TGTGCCAGCAGTGAAAGTAGCGGGGGGGCCCTGGGGCGAGAGACCCAGTACTTC

D: .
size: .
J: TRBJ2-7
V: TRBV21-1
CDR3: CASIKRPEQYF
DNA: TGTGCCAGCATTAAGAGGCCCGAGCAGTACTTC

D: .
size: once
J: TRBJ2-2
V: TRBV30
CDR3: CAWTEQGIGELFF
DNA: TGTGCCTGGACTGAACAGGGAATCGGGGAGCTGTTTTTT

D: .
size: .
J: TRBJ2-1
V: TRBV5-1
CDR3: CASSLGARDTNEQFF
DNA: TGCGCCAGCAGCTTGGGGGCCCGGGACACCAATGAGCAGTTCTTC

D: TRBD2
size: .
J: TRBJ2-7
V: TRBV4-3
CDR3: CASSQDGTSGGPPYEQYF
DNA: TGCGCCAGCAGCCAAGATGGGACTAGCGGGGGGCCACCCTACGAGCAGTACTTC

D: .
size: .
J: TRBJ1-5
V: TRBV9
CDR3: CASSVEGGDGANQPQHF
DNA: TGTGCCAGCAGCGTAGAAGGAGGGGACGGGGCCAATCAGCCCCAGCATTTT

D: TRBD1
size: few
J: TRBJ1-1
V: TRBV6-1
CDR3: CASSEGRGLRNTEAFF
DNA: TGTGCCAGCAGTGAAGGAAGGGGGCTAAGGAACACTGAAGCTTTCTTT

D: TRBD1
size: few
J: TRBJ1-1
V: TRBV19
CDR3: CASSIGQGMNTEAFF
DNA: TGTGCCAGTAGTATCGGACAGGGCATGAACACTGAAGCTTTCTTT

D: .
size: .
J: TRBJ2-3
V: TRBV5-6
CDR3: CASSRRTGRADTQYF
DNA: TGTGCCAGCAGCCGTAGGACAGGGAGGGCAGATACGCAGTATTTT